This is a list of T cell receptor beta chains from one sample in a study of blood T cell repertoires in COVID-19. Only in-frame clones appear in the TCRdb table, and some are missing; sequencing was by immunoSEQ multiplex PCR. The sample contains approximately 500,000 clones, 85% to 90% of which appear only once. The material sequenced was peripheral blood. The receptors derive from a woman between 45 and 60 years old with COVID-19, enrolled during active disease. Both conserved end residues are part of each CDR3. The D gene is left open where the match is weak. Not all rows give a size; the values are once, few, many and, for expanded clones, a class.

size,D,J,V,CDR3,DNA
-,TRBD1,TRBJ2-7,TRBV3-1/TRBV3-2,CASSQQGAGSYEQYF,TGTGCCAGCAGCCAACAGGGGGCCGGATCCTACGAGCAGTACTTC
-,-,TRBJ1-1,TRBV7-9,CASSTDILNTEAFF,TGTGCCAGCAGCACAGACATATTAAACACTGAAGCTTTCTTT
-,-,TRBJ2-7,TRBV28,CASSRLIDRRTYEQYF,TGTGCCAGCAGTCGACTCATAGACAGGCGAACTTACGAGCAGTACTTC
-,TRBD2,TRBJ2-7,TRBV3-1/TRBV3-2,CASSQDASGAYEQYF,TGTGCCAGCAGCCAAGATGCTAGCGGGGCCTACGAGCAGTACTTC
-,-,TRBJ1-6,TRBV2,CASSHVGAEGNSPLHF,TGTGCCAGCAGTCATGTGGGGGCCGAAGGGAATTCACCCCTCCACTTT
-,-,TRBJ2-2,TRBV18,CASSPPTLKGLLTGELFF,TGTGCCAGCTCACCACCGACGCTCAAGGGGCTTCTAACCGGGGAGCTGTTTTTT
-,-,TRBJ2-7,TRBV13,CASSHGPAGEQYF,TGTGCCAGCAGCCACGGGCCCGCGGGGGAGCAGTACTTC
-,TRBD1,TRBJ1-1,TRBV28,CASRPAGTGLQAFF,TGTGCCAGCAGACCCGCCGGGACAGGTCTCCAAGCTTTCTTT
-,TRBD1,TRBJ2-7,TRBV5-4,CASSAPGQGRIEQYF,TGTGCCAGCAGCGCACCGGGACAGGGACGGATCGAGCAGTACTTC
few,-,TRBJ1-2,TRBV7-9,CASSLATRNYGYTF,TGTGCCAGCAGCTTAGCGACACGCAACTATGGCTACACCTTC
-,-,TRBJ1-2,TRBV2,CASSDRAGYLIGYTF,TGTGCCAGCAGTGACAGGGCAGGGTATTTGATTGGCTACACCTTC
-,-,TRBJ2-3,TRBV25-1,CASSRDLSTDTQYF,TGTGCCAGCAGCCGGGACTTAAGCACAGATACGCAGTATTTT
-,-,TRBJ1-2,TRBV4-1,CASSQDRQTYYGYTF,TGCGCCAGCAGCCAAGACCGACAGACCTACTATGGCTACACCTTC
-,TRBD1,TRBJ2-5,TRBV19,CASTQTGTGQETQYF,TGTGCCAGTACCCAAACGGGGACAGGGCAAGAGACCCAGTACTTC
-,-,TRBJ2-7,TRBV2,CASSDGGEQYF,TGTGCCAGCAGTGACGGGGGCGAGCAGTACTTC
-,TRBD2,TRBJ2-7,TRBV3-1/TRBV3-2,CASSYTSGGAYEQYF,TGTGCCAGCAGCTATACTAGCGGGGGAGCCTACGAGCAGTACTTC
-,-,TRBJ1-1,TRBV6-4,CASSEAWLTEAFF,TGTGCCAGCAGTGAGGCCTGGTTAACTGAAGCTTTCTTT
-,-,TRBJ2-6,TRBV1,CTSSYPDGTGETGANVLTF,TGCACCAGCAGCTATCCTGACGGGACAGGGGAAACCGGGGCCAACGTCCTGACTTTC
-,TRBD1,TRBJ1-6,TRBV11-2,CASSAGTGVLNSPLHF,TGTGCCAGCAGCGCCGGGACAGGGGTCCTTAATTCACCCCTCCACTTT
-,TRBD1,TRBJ2-1,TRBV3-1/TRBV3-2,CASSMTGGLSEQFF,TGTGCCAGCAGCATGACAGGGGGCTTAAGTGAGCAGTTCTTC
few,-,TRBJ1-5,TRBV7-6,CASSLGEDQPQHF,TGTGCCAGCAGCCTCGGGGAGGATCAGCCCCAGCATTTT
-,TRBD2,TRBJ2-7,TRBV2,CASSEGLAASYEQYF,TGTGCCAGCAGTGAAGGGCTAGCGGCATCCTACGAGCAGTACTTC
-,TRBD2,TRBJ2-1,TRBV9,CASSYSGESYNEQFF,TGTGCCAGCAGCTATAGCGGGGAATCCTACAATGAGCAGTTCTTC
once,TRBD1,TRBJ2-1,TRBV2,CASSGTGGYEQFF,TGTGCCAGCAGTGGAACAGGGGGCTATGAGCAGTTCTTC